This TCR beta chain came from a study of beta chain features in type 1 diabetes. Comments on this clone: Its matching antigen is unknown.

V was shortened by 0 bases and J by 5 bases, with 12 bases between the two germline ends. This CDR3 has 15 residues. CDR1 KGHSH and CDR2 LQKENI come from the germline V gene. Every isolated RNA sample was fully reverse transcribed, so sequencing captured expressed TCRB transcripts. Profiled with immunoSEQ multiplex PCR; TCRdb holds only in-frame clones, not every one. The sample has some 150,000 clones, around 10% seen once. CD45RO/CCR7/CD25/CD127/CD95/CD27 separated CD4+ naive, central memory, regulatory and stem cell-like memory cells by sorting. General observations from the study: There was no resolution here of whether HLA type influences TCRB rearrangement. In every one of the four CD4+ subsets, TCRB CDR3s were moderately but significantly shorter in Type 1 diabetes patients. Patients and controls would share equally any PCR tilt toward shorter templates.

The chain employs TRBV18 and TRBJ2-3; D might be TRBD1 (6 bases). Specimen: central memory CD4+ T cells from blood. This receptor was taken from a young man in good health. As DNA, the CDR3 is TGTGCCAGCTCACCACCCGGACAGCCAGAAGATACGCAGTATTTT. Amino acid sequence: CASSPPGQPEDTQYF.